This section outlines one T cell receptor (beta chain) sequence together with its context. The entry originates in a study of identifying expanded T cells in peripheral blood. Healthy donors had no documented immune events, such as infections, while sampled. Profiled with immunoSEQ multiplex PCR; TCRdb holds only in-frame clones, not every one. The sample shows around 47,000 clones, approximately 82% of them seen only once. Trimming removed 0 bases from V and 7 bases from J, with 9 bases in between. The CDR3 runs to 13 residues. Germline V gives CDR1 MNHEY, CDR2 SVGAGI. The chain combines TRBV6-5 with TRBJ1-2; weak D call: TRBD1 (5 bases). The sample taken for sequencing was blood. The clonotype originates from a person between 18 and 69 years old in good health. The CDR3 DNA follows: TGTGCCAGCAGTTACTCGATTAGGGGTGGCTACACCTTC. It translates to CASSYSIRGGYTF.